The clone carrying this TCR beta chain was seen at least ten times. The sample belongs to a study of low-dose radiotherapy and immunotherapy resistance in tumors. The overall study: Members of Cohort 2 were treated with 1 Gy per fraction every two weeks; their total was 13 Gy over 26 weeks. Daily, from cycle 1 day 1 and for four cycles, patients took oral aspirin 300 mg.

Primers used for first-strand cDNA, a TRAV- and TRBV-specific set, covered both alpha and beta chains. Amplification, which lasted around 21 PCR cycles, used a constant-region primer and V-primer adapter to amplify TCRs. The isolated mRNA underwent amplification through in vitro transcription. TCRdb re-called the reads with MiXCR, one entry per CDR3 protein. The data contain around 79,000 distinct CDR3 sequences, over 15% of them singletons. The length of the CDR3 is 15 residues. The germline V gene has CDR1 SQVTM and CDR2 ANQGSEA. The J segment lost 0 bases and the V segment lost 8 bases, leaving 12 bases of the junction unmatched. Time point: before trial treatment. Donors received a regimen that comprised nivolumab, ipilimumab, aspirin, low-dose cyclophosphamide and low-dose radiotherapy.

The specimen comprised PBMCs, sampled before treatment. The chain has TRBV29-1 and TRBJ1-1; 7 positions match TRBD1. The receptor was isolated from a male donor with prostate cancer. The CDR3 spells CSSKGAGGLNTEAFF. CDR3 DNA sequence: TGCAGCTCAAAAGGGGCAGGGGGACTGAACACTGAAGCTTTCTTT.